This T cell receptor beta chain was captured in a study of T cell changes during pregnancy in multiple sclerosis. The assay was immunoSEQ multiplex PCR, and TCRdb's table has in-frame clones only and misses some. Among under 90,000 clones listed, approximately 90% were seen once. J lost 7 bases, V lost 4 bases, and 16 bases had no gene match. Germline-derived CDR1 and CDR2 are MDHEN and SYDVKM. The CDR3 is 18 residues long. The source is a female donor in good health, enrolled as a control in a pregnancy study. The gene calls are TRBV28 and TRBJ2-5; 12 bases line up with TRBD2. Source: peripheral blood, taken in the second trimester of pregnancy. CDR3 sequence: CASSSPGALAGGTGTQYF. The CDR3 DNA reads TGTGCCAGCAGTTCTCCCGGCGCACTAGCGGGAGGCACGGGGACCCAGTACTTC.